This TCR beta chain emerged from a study of response to subunit inactivated influenza vaccine. The CDR3 runs to 17 residues. The germline V and J ends were trimmed by 5 bases and 0 bases, with 17 bases remaining between them. CDR1 and CDR2 from the germline V gene are SGHAT and FQNNGV. Whole-study findings and limits: A suggestion made by the authors is that each seasonal influenza vaccination recruits few new T cells.

In TCRdb, the RT-PCR reads were re-called with MiXCR into one record per CDR3 protein. The top ten hold approximately 35% of the sample, which has approximately 160,000 distinct CDR3 sequences, around 10% seen once. A remark on this clonotype: What it recognizes is unknown.

The material sequenced was CD8+ T cells sorted from PBMCs, taken roughly 24 months after vaccination. This rearrangement joins TRBV11-2 to TRBJ2-1; D not resolved. The receptor was derived from a man aged 45-69 years who received an inactivated influenza vaccine. This CDR3 reads CASSPTRGEISYNEQFF. In DNA form, the CDR3 reads TGTGCCAGCAGCCCGACGCGTGGGGAAATCTCCTACAATGAGCAGTTCTTC. The whole variable domain, filled in from reference TRBV11-2 and TRBJ2-1, reads EAGVAQSPRYKIIEKRQSVAFWCNPISGHATLYWYQQILGQGPKLLIQFQNNGVVDDSQLPKDRFSAERLKGVDSTLKIQPAKLEDSAVYLCASSPTRGEISYNEQFFGPGTRLTVL.